This paragraph covers one T cell receptor (beta chain) sequence. Its specificity is not known. This sample stems from a study of T cell responses to AZD1222 COVID-19 vaccine. Second-dose recipients at about 4 or about 12 weeks were treated as one pooled group. TCRdb keeps only in-frame clones here, not all; method: immunoSEQ multiplex PCR. Counted here are roughly 180,000 clones, around 90% occurring once; the ten biggest clones make up approximately 1.8%. Notes on the study in general: Donors in the cohort were predominantly white British and more often female, and clonal diversity was possibly underestimated. Repertoires were obtained only post-peak T cell response.

This CDR3 is 16 amino acids long. Germline V CDR1 and CDR2: LGHDT, YNNKEL (reference sequence). The J segment lost 5 bases and the V segment lost 1 base, leaving 5 bases of the junction unmatched. This TCR came from an adult who received the AZD1222 COVID-19 vaccine. The gene calls are TRBV3-1 (or the pseudogene TRBV3-2) and TRBJ1-6, with 7 bases fitting TRBD1. The sample was peripheral blood, taken 28 days after the second AZD1222 dose. The CDR3 sequence: CASSQGRTGHNSPLHF. CDR3 DNA sequence: TGTGCCAGCAGCCAAGGACGGACAGGCCATAATTCACCCCTCCACTTT.